This T cell receptor beta chain was observed in a study of T cells in Graves' hyperthyroidism and ophthalmopathy. The investigators amplified TCR beta CDR3 regions from RNA transcripts. Researchers ran a first-round RT-PCR on the TCR CDR3 using the HTBI primer set. TCRdb processed the multiplex PCR reads anew with MiXCR; each CDR3 protein has one entry. The sample has 370,000 or so distinct CDR3 sequences; more than 20% are singletons. Study results and caveats: Ophthalmopathy got predicted by the model a median about 6.5 months before its onset.

Points on this clonotype: Its antigen is unidentified.

Hyperthyroidism was newly diagnosed in patients aged 18 to 65 (duration under 2 months). Lactation, pregnancy, other autoimmune disease or uncontrolled infection led to exclusion of patients. The CDR3 totals 17 residues. With V trimmed by 5 bases and J by 0 bases, 8 bases remained unmatched. The germline gives CDR1 SGHAT, CDR2 FQNNGV. This chain joins TRBV11-2 and TRBJ2-1; 9 nucleotides align to TRBD2. This TCR derives from a man in his fifties with Graves' hyperthyroidism. Sequencing was performed on blood. This CDR3 is CASSQFGSGSSYNEQFF. The CDR3 nucleotides read TGTGCCAGCAGCCAGTTCGGTAGCGGGAGCTCCTACAATGAGCAGTTCTTC.